This T cell receptor beta chain was found in a study of shared clonotypes between healthy human individuals (dated by TCRdb to 2019 to 2021). General notes on the study: A couple of women and a few men aged 18 to 49 years were included in the cohort. For each donor, three plates each were used for CD4 naive and CD4 memory, two plates were used for CD8 naive, and one plate was used for CD8 memory. Blood TCR repertoires of roughly 5 healthy adults were deeply sequenced to estimate repertoire size and the extent of clonotype sharing between individuals. Libraries were prepared and TCR repertoires were sequenced by different laboratories using diverse techniques, in order to increase sequencing depth and limit assay-specific biases. Each donor's leukapheresis produced roughly between about 0.9 and 9.5 billion PBMCs. Results the study describes overall, beyond this receptor: The genetic and exposure-history diversity represented was limited by the small number of donors. Sampling was restricted to blood, and TCR repertoires in tissue are likely to differ from TCR repertoires in blood. When several donors were compared, the shared fraction of clonotypes was roughly 5% for naive CD4, 3% to 4% for naive CD8, 2.3% for memory CD4, and less than 0.45% for memory CD8. Naive subsets generally had larger estimated clonotype richness than memory subsets did. Pairwise subsampling led to the expectation that sequencing depth would affect the degree of clonotype sharing among donors. Compared with non-shared clonotypes, the clonotypes found in all four sorted-subset donors had higher generation probabilities. Incomplete sequencing was indicated by rarefaction of sorted-subset datasets, despite the large sequencing depth.

The donors were healthy, HIV-negative adults with no recently reported acute infections or vaccinations. Every donor was a Caucasian adult living in Nashville, Tennessee, USA. Magnetic negative selection was used to enrich CD4+ T cells, after which naive cells were positively selected on CD45RA and the negative fraction became the memory subset. Blood was collected by leukapheresis, and PBMCs were isolated by Ficoll-Histopaque density gradient centrifugation and then cryopreserved in liquid nitrogen vapor phase. Purity and quantity of every magnetically sorted T cell population were checked by analytical flow cytometry. Genomic DNA was isolated from each sorted fraction and quantified by UV absorbance on a Nanodrop 2000c. Via the germline V gene, CDR1 is SGHTA and CDR2 FQGTGA. The CDR3 sequence holds 15 residues, the cysteine and phenylalanine included. The retained sequence is limited to the CDR3, 45 bases, with the frame set at the first base. Trimming removed 5 bases from V and 1 base from J, leaving 14 bases between the germline ends.

TCR CDR3 regions were amplified from genomic DNA by multiplex PCR using the deep immunoSEQ assay. Extracted genomic DNA from each cell subset was spread evenly across all wells of several immunoSEQ 96-well plates, with each plate serving as a replicate. For sorted subsets, roughly 190 ng of genomic DNA, equivalent to around 30,000 T cell genomes, went into each replicate PCR. Purified libraries were quantified with a Qubit 3.0 fluorometer, sized on a Bioanalyzer 2100, and re-quantified with the KAPA Library Quantification kit. Every immunoSEQ 96-well plate was sequenced on a separate single-read 150-cycle Illumina NextSeq 550 flow cell. The study's own analysis went as follows. The immunoSEQ output contained only junctional sequences without quality scores, so filtering could not match that applied to full-length reads. To assign V/J genes and CDR3, sequences were annotated against IMGT germline references using PyIR, a Python wrapper for IgBLAST v1.9. Reads were removed for weak V/J assignments (E-value above 1e-6), missing CDR3, stop codons, out-of-frame junctions, or ambiguous translated residues. A V3J clonotype was defined by an identical inferred V gene, J gene, and CDR3 amino acid sequence. The percentage overlap between two repertoires was calculated by dividing the number of shared unique clonotypes by the size of the smaller repertoire. Three approaches were used to assess repertoire richness: RTK rarefaction, the Chao1 estimator, and Recon v2.1 estimates of unobserved clonotypes. For all TCRbeta clonotypes obtained by the gDNA method from several donors, generation probabilities were computed with OLGA. TCRdb retrieved this table from immuneACCESS and kept in-frame rearrangements only. Not all clones are present; in checked studies, unresolved V genes account for under half, and no reason is known for the remainder. V and J calls and clone size come straight from that table; D and trimming were deduced from the DNA. This sample holds approximately 2.1 million clones; over 85% were observed only once. The ten most abundant clones make up roughly 0.36% of the sample.

On this clone: Its antigen target is currently unknown. Base-call qualities are not available, and no considerably larger clone is one nucleotide away.

The TCR comes from a man between 18 and 29 years old in good health. Some clones in this sample may be carry-over from other donors' samples. The receptor chain draws on TRBV7-3 and TRBJ1-1; the D segment cannot be called with confidence. Sequenced sample: naive CD4+ T cells from PBMCs. What the cell subset or site label conveys for this sample: CD45RA+ positively selected. The DNA reads TGTGCCAGCAGCCCTCCGTATGGCGGGAACACTGAAGCTTTCTTT. This is translated as CASSPPYGGNTEAFF.